This TCR beta chain appears in the sequencing data of a study of shared clonotypes between healthy human individuals. The method was immunoSEQ multiplex PCR; TCRdb's version includes in-frame clones alone and lacks a portion of them. Of approximately 980,000 clones listed, 76% were seen once; the top ten hold around 1.4%. This clone was observed once. The V and J ends lost 3 bases and 1 base respectively, with 9 bases between them. This CDR3 is built from 14 residues. Germline V CDR1 and CDR2: MGHRA, YSYEKL. The clonotype originates from a man aged 18 to 30 in good health. The rearrangement links TRBV4-1 to TRBJ1-1; no definite D call. Sequences were obtained from memory CD4+ T cells sorted from blood. Subset defined: CD45RA-negative fraction. CDR3 sequence reads: CASSHRASNTEAFF. In DNA form, the CDR3 reads TGCGCCAGCAGCCATCGGGCCTCGAACACTGAAGCTTTCTTT.